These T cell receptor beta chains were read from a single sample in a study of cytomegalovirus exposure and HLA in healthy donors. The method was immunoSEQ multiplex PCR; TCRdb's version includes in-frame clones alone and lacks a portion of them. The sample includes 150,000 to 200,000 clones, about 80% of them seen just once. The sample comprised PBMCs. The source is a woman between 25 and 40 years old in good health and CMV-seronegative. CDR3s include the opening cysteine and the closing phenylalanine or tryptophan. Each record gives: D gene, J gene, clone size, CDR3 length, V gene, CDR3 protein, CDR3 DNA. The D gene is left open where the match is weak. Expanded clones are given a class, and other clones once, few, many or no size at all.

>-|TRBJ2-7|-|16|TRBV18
CASSPQAARNSYEQYF
TGTGCCAGCTCACCTCAGGCCGCTCGGAACTCCTACGAGCAGTACTTC
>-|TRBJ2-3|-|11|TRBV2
CASSITDTQYF
TGTGCCAGCAGCATCACAGATACGCAGTATTTT
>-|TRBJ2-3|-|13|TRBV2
CASSGEGRDTQYF
TGTGCCAGCAGTGGAGAGGGTAGGGATACGCAGTATTTT
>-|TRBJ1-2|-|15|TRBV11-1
CASSQGSTVEGGYTF
TGTGCCAGCAGCCAAGGGAGCACAGTTGAGGGTGGCTACACCTTC
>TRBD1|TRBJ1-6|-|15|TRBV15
CATAPRGTGNSPLHF
TGTGCCACCGCGCCCCGGGGGACAGGGAATTCACCCCTCCACTTT
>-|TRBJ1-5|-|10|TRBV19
CASSQQPQHF
TGTGCCAGTTCCCAGCAGCCCCAGCATTTT
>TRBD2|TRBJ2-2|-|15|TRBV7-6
CASSLSGGAVGELFF
TGTGCCAGCAGCTTAAGCGGGGGGGCGGTCGGGGAGCTGTTTTTT
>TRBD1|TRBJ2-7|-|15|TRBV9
CASSPSPGQGLKQYF
TGTGCCAGCAGCCCGTCGCCGGGACAGGGATTAAAGCAGTACTTC
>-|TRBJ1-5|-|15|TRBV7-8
CASSLSQGGGQPQHF
TGTGCCAGCAGCTTATCACAGGGTGGTGGTCAGCCCCAGCATTTT
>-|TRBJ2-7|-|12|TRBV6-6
CASSGTGREQYF
TGTGCCAGCAGCGGCACAGGGCGGGAGCAGTACTTC
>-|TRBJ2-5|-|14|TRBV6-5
CASSYFSDQETQYF
TGTGCCAGCAGTTATTTTTCGGACCAAGAGACCCAGTACTTC
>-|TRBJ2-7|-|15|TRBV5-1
CASSGGGGGTYEQYF
TGCGCCAGCAGCGGCGGTGGGGGGGGCACCTACGAGCAGTACTTC
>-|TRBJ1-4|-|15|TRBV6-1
CATHRPQETNEKLFF
TGTGCCACACATAGACCCCAGGAAACTAATGAAAAACTGTTTTTT
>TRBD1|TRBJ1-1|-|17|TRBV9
CASSVGRTGKMNTEAFF
TGTGCCAGCAGCGTAGGAAGGACAGGCAAAATGAACACTGAAGCTTTCTTT
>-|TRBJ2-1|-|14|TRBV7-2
CASIRGGADNEQFF
TGTGCCAGCATCAGAGGGGGGGCGGACAATGAGCAGTTCTTC
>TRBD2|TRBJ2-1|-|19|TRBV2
CASNPLLAGGSLGHNEQFF
TGTGCCAGCAATCCATTGCTAGCGGGGGGATCCCTGGGTCACAATGAGCAGTTCTTC
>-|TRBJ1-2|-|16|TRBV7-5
CARSPAGTDRDYGYTF
TGTGCCAGAAGCCCCGCAGGGACGGACAGGGACTATGGCTACACCTTC
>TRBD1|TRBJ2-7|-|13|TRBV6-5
CATSGTGHYEQYF
TGTGCCACCTCCGGGACAGGACACTACGAGCAGTACTTC
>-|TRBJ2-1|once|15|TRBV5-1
CASADGGASYNEQFF
TGCGCCAGCGCCGACGGCGGGGCCTCCTACAATGAGCAGTTCTTC
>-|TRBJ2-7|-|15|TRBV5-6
CASSLDFRSSYEQYF
TGTGCCAGCAGCTTGGATTTTAGGAGCTCCTACGAGCAGTACTTC
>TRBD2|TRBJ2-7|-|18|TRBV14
CASSLRGSGGPGPGEQYF
TGTGCCAGCAGCCTTCGGGGTAGCGGGGGGCCAGGACCGGGCGAGCAGTACTTC
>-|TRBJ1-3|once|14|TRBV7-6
CASSLPGIGNTIYF
TGTGCCAGCAGCTTACCAGGGATAGGGAACACCATATATTTT
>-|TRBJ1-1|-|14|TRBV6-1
CASSEFGGDTEAFF
TGTGCCAGCAGTGAATTCGGGGGTGACACTGAAGCTTTCTTT
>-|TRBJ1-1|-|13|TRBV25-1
CASSAGGWTEAFF
TGTGCCAGCAGCGCGGGGGGATGGACTGAAGCTTTCTTT
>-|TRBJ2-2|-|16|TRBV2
CASSVTPQGNTGELFF
TGTGCCAGCAGTGTAACCCCGCAGGGGAACACCGGGGAGCTGTTTTTT
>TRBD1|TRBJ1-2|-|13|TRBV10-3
CAISGTGGNGYTF
TGTGCCATCAGTGGGACAGGGGGGAATGGCTACACCTTC
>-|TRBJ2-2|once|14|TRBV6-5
CASSYFGGTGELFF
TGTGCCAGCAGTTACTTCGGTGGTACCGGGGAGCTGTTTTTT
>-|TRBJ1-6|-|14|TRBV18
CASSPRGLGSPLHF
TGTGCCAGCTCACCAAGGGGTTTGGGTTCACCCCTCCACTTT
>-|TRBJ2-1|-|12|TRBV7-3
CASSLGRGEQFF
TGTGCCAGCAGCTTAGGTAGGGGCGAGCAGTTCTTC
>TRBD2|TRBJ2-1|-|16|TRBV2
CASSASLAGIHNEQFF
TGTGCCAGCAGTGCGTCCCTAGCGGGGATCCACAATGAGCAGTTCTTC
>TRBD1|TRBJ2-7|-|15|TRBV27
CASSATGGAPYEQYF
TGTGCCAGCAGTGCGACAGGGGGCGCCCCCTACGAGCAGTACTTC
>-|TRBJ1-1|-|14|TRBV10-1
CASRRERLNTEAFF
TGCGCCAGCAGGCGAGAGCGTCTGAACACTGAAGCTTTCTTT
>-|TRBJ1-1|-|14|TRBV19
CASTLGVPNTEAFF
TGTGCCAGTACCCTGGGAGTTCCGAACACTGAAGCTTTCTTT
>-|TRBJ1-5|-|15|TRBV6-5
CASSLRQASNQPQHF
TGTGCCAGCAGCCTACGACAGGCTAGCAATCAGCCCCAGCATTTT
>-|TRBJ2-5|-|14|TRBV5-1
CASSRSGYQETQYF
TGCGCCAGCAGCAGATCAGGGTACCAAGAGACCCAGTACTTC